The text below deals with one T cell receptor beta chain. The antigen it recognizes is unknown. No much larger clone exists at a distance of one base, and base qualities are not known. This sample stems from a study of low-dose radiotherapy and immunotherapy resistance in tumors (dated by TCRdb to 2022 to 2024). Study-wide context: In Cohort 1, 0.5 Gy per fraction was delivered every 2 weeks, and a total PTV dose of 6.5 Gy was prescribed. Patients were given nivolumab as a 240 mg flat dose every two weeks and ipilimumab at 1 mg/kg every six weeks, with both drugs delivered intravenously. Eight patients were included in the translational analysis: three from the first dose cohort and the first five from the second dose cohort. Randomization of trial participants into treatment groups was not performed. Starting on cycle 1 day 1, patients took 300 mg of aspirin by mouth once a day for four cycles. For Cohort 2, the dose was 1 Gy per fraction given every two weeks, adding up to 13 Gy in total across 26 weeks. Cyclophosphamide 200 mg/m2 was given intravenously every two weeks, one day before each radiation and immunotherapy administration.

Donors were enrolled in RACIN, a single-arm phase I dose-escalation trial combining nivolumab, ipilimumab, aspirin, low-dose cyclophosphamide and low-dose radiotherapy. Eligible patients had advanced, TIL-negative solid tumors. Trimming takes 2 bases from V and 10 bases from J, and the germline ends sit 23 bases apart. The CDR3 sequence holds 17 residues, the cysteine and phenylalanine included. The retained sequence is limited to the CDR3, 51 bases, with the frame set at the first base. Reading the germline V gene gives CDR1 MDHEN and CDR2 SYDVKM. First-strand cDNA was synthesized using Superscript III and a set of TRAV- and TRBV-specific primers, so that both TCRalpha and TCRbeta chains were covered. TCRs were amplified for 15 to 20 PCR cycles with Phusion, using a constant-region primer paired with the adapter attached to the V primers. The isolated mRNA was amplified using the MessageAmp II aRNA Amplification Kit, with in vitro transcription performed for about 15 hours at 37 degrees C. mRNA for TCR sequencing was isolated with the Dynabeads mRNA DIRECT Purification Kit. Indexed Illumina adapters were added in a second roughly 26-cycle Phusion PCR, and the resulting products were purified with AMPure XP beads. The authors processed their data as follows. Custom Perl scripts were used to pool TCR sequences that encoded the same protein, to remove out-of-frame sequences, and to calculate the abundance of each clonotype. The analysis excluded TCR sequences that were supported by just one read. The metrics used to describe the repertoires included Shannon entropy, Gini index, clonality, richness, and the frequency of TCRs shared between repertoires. The public reads were reanalyzed by TCRdb: fastp trimming at Q25, MiXCR alignment, in-frame beta chains only. Each entry merges the rows of one CDR3 protein and shows their most common DNA and genes. The V and J calls were determined by TCRdb, not by the authors. The sample table holds about 9,000 distinct CDR3 sequences, of which almost 70% were seen once. The ten largest clones capture approximately 6.8% of the sample.

The rearrangement joined TRBV28 to TRBJ1-4; no D segment can be confidently identified. This clonotype was obtained from a human donor with advanced metastatic prostate, ovarian, gallbladder or colorectal cancer (not recorded which). This table probably holds off-target reads from a library built for another chain. The CDR3 is CASSLNTPPAQRVKLFF. The bases are TGTGCCAGCAGTTTAAATACCCCTCCGGCCCAAAGAGTAAAACTGTTTTTT.